This T cell receptor (beta chain) is drawn from a study of blood T cell repertoires in COVID-19. Study-wide background: COVID-19 samples from acute and convalescent phases originated in the United States, Italy and Spain.

TCRdb's table, derived via immunoSEQ multiplex PCR, lists solely in-frame clones and lacks some. The table lists roughly 260,000 clones, roughly three quarters of them singletons. The source material was peripheral blood. This TCR came from a woman between 35 and 50 years old with active or convalescent COVID-19.

CDR3 bases: TGCGCCAGCAGCCAAGAACCCTTGGGGGCTAGCTCCTACGAGCAGTACGTC. Translating it yields CASSQEPLGASSYEQYV. J is TRBJ2-7 and V is TRBV4-1; maybe TRBD1 (6 bases). The CDR3 consists of 17 residues. Germline CDR1 is MGHRA and CDR2 is YSYEKL. Between the trimmed V and J ends, which lost 0 bases and 0 bases, there was a span of 15 bases.